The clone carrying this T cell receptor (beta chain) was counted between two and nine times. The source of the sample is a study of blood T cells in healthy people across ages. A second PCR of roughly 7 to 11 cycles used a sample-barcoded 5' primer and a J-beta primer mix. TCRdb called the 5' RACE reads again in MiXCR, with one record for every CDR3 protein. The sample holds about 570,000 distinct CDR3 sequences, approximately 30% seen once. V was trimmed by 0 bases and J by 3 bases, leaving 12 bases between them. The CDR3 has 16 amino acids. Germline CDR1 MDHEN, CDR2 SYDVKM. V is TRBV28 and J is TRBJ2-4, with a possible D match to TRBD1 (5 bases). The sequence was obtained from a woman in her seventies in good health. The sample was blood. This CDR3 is CASSLWEGDHKNIQYF. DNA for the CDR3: TGTGCCAGCAGTTTATGGGAAGGGGATCACAAAAACATTCAGTACTTC.